One sample yielded the 7 T cell receptor beta chains listed below, sequenced in a study of blood T cell repertoires in COVID-19. Profiling relied on immunoSEQ multiplex PCR, and the TCRdb table lists in-frame clones only, not all of them. Among about 97,000 clones listed, 78% were seen once. Sequencing used peripheral blood. All receptors come from a man aged 55 to 70 with active or convalescent COVID-19.

This clone has just a few counts. V and J are TRBV5-1 and TRBJ2-2; maybe TRBD2 (6 bases). Germline CDR1 reads SGHRS; CDR2 reads YFSETQ. The CDR3 is 16 residues long. Trimming removed 0 bases at V and 5 bases at J, with 14 bases between. The CDR3 protein is CASSLVSGVGTGELFF. Written as DNA, the CDR3 is TGCGCCAGCAGCTTGGTATCGGGAGTGGGGACCGGGGAGCTGTTTTTT.

This chain uses TRBV20-1 with TRBJ1-2; weak D call: TRBD1 (6 bases). The length of the CDR3 is 11 residues. Germline CDR1 is DFQATT and CDR2 is SNEGSKA (reference sequence). Trimming left V 3 bases short and J 7 bases short, with 9 bases between. The CDR3 spells CSARGAVGYTF. The CDR3 DNA follows: TGCAGTGCTAGGGGGGCGGTTGGCTACACCTTC.

This clone has a count of ten or more. The CDR3 protein is CASSLSSGSGTGELFF. CDR3 in DNA: TGTGCCAGCAGTCTGAGTAGCGGGAGTGGTACCGGGGAGCTGTTTTTT. V is TRBV7-3 and J is TRBJ2-2; 9 bases match TRBD2. The V gene's germline CDR1 is SGHTA and CDR2 FQGTGA. The ends lost 6 bases at V and 5 bases at J; junction bases unmatched: 10. The CDR3 contains 16 residues.

This clone was seen a few times. This chain connects TRBV29-1 to TRBJ1-1; tentatively, D is TRBD1 (5 bases). This CDR3 comprises 13 residues. Looked up from germline, CDR1 is SQVTM and CDR2 is ANQGSEA. V lost 5 bases to trimming and J lost 1 base, with 11 bases between them. This CDR3 reads CSVPGGPNTEAFF. The CDR3 DNA reads TGCAGCGTTCCGGGGGGACCGAACACTGAAGCTTTCTTT.

The V gene is TRBV5-4, the J gene TRBJ1-2, with D unresolved. The CDR3 spans 13 residues. The V end was cut by 0 bases, the J end by 4 bases, with 7 bases between. CDR1 SGHNT and CDR2 YYREEE come from the germline V gene (reference sequence). The CDR3 region is CASSLDLAYGYTF. The CDR3 region has the DNA TGTGCCAGCAGCTTGGACTTAGCCTATGGCTACACCTTC.

V is TRBV16 and J is TRBJ2-1; tentatively, D is TRBD2 (6 bases). Germline values: CDR1 KGHSY, CDR2 FQNENV. This CDR3 spans 16 amino acids. V shed 0 bases and J shed 9 bases, with 18 bases lying between them. CDR3 coding DNA: TGTGCCAGCAGCCAATCTAGGGGCACCCGGGGGAGTGAGCAGTTCTTC. Translated: CASSQSRGTRGSEQFF.

The chain carries TRBV28 and TRBJ1-3; 8 bases match TRBD1. V shed 4 bases, J shed 0 bases, and the junction held 5 bases outside the gene matches. Germline V CDR1 and CDR2: MDHEN, SYDVKM. This CDR3 spans 16 amino acids. The CDR3 sequence: CASSYAGQASGNTIYF. CDR3 coding DNA: TGTGCCAGCAGTTACGCGGGACAGGCCTCTGGAAACACCATATATTTT.